A single sample is the source of the 3 T cell receptor beta chains below, sequenced in a study of CD8+ T cells in alopecia areata. Sequencing used cDNA as its template, made by extracting RNA and reverse transcribing it. TCRdb's table, derived via immunoSEQ multiplex PCR, lists solely in-frame clones and lacks some. This table holds 90,000 to 150,000 clones, approximately 58% found once. The sequenced sample consisted of CD4+ T cells sorted from blood. Every receptor here comes from a human donor in good health.

This rearrangement joins TRBV4-2 to TRBJ1-2; weak D call: TRBD1 (6 bases). Germline values: CDR1 LGHNA, CDR2 YNFKEQ. This CDR3 region has 15 residues. V shed 3 bases and J shed 2 bases, with 13 bases lying between them. CDR3 residues: CASSQGDTGNYGYTF. As DNA, the CDR3 is TGTGCCAGCAGCCAGGGGGACACTGGGAACTATGGCTACACCTTC.

The V and J genes are TRBV4-2 and TRBJ1-1; the D gene is possibly TRBD1 (6 bases). Germline CDR1 is LGHNA and CDR2 is YNFKEQ. This CDR3 spans 15 amino acids. The germline V and J ends were trimmed by 4 bases and 1 base, with 13 bases remaining between them. The CDR3 loop reads CASSLWGRGNTEAFF. In nucleotides, the CDR3 is TGTGCCAGCAGCCTATGGGGCAGGGGGAACACTGAAGCTTTCTTT.

The rearrangement links TRBV29-1 to TRBJ2-2; the D gene is possibly TRBD2 (5 bases). The CDR3 extends over 12 amino acids. Germline V CDR1 and CDR2: SQVTM, ANQGSEA. V gave up 7 bases and J gave up 6 bases, with 12 bases separating them. The CDR3 region has the DNA TGCAGCGGGCGTGAGGGAGCCGGGGAGCTGTTTTTT. This codes for CSGREGAGELFF.